Below are 18 T cell receptor beta chains sequenced from a single sample in a study of early stage breast cancer tumors. Assay used: immunoSEQ multiplex PCR; TCRdb lists only in-frame clones, some missing. This sample has about 19,000 clones, with more than 70% found just once. Sequencing used blood. Receptors were obtained from a person aged 70 to 79 with breast cancer.

The CDR3 here is CASSQDNGGALSSYNEQFF. The CDR3 DNA follows: TGCGCCAGCAGCCAAGATAACGGGGGGGCCCTGAGCTCCTACAATGAGCAGTTCTTC. The chain couples TRBV4-1 to TRBJ2-1; 8 bases are shared with TRBD2. Trimming took 0 bases from V and 0 from J; bases not matched to a gene: 10. This CDR3 contains 19 residues. Germline V gives CDR1 MGHRA, CDR2 YSYEKL.

V usage is TRBV5-6 and J usage is TRBJ1-6; 8 nucleotides line up with TRBD1. The CDR3 length is 17 residues. CDR1 is SGHDT and CDR2 is YYEEEE in the germline V gene. With 3 bases clipped from V and 7 bases from J, the junction kept 12 bases outside the gene matches. CDR3 sequence reads: CASSYKTGTGMNSPLHF. As DNA, the CDR3 is TGTGCCAGCAGCTACAAAACCGGGACAGGCATGAATTCACCCCTCCACTTT. The full variable domain, with the rest looked up from reference TRBV5-6 and TRBJ1-6, is DAGVTQSPTHLIKTRGQQVTLRCSPKSGHDTVSWYQQALGQGPQFIFQYYEEEERQRGNFPDRFSGHQFPNYSSELNVNALLLGDSALYLCASSYKTGTGMNSPLHFGNGTRLTVT.

The CDR3 region is CASSLDRNSPLHF. CDR3 DNA: TGTGCCAGCAGCCTTGACAGGAATTCACCCCTCCACTTT. This sequence joins TRBV11-2 and TRBJ1-6, with a weak D call TRBD1 (6 bases). The V end lost 5 bases, the J end lost 7 bases, and 9 bases lay between the germline ends. The CDR3 is 13 residues long. Per germline, CDR1 SGHAT and CDR2 FQNNGV.

The rearrangement links TRBV5-1 to TRBJ2-2; 11 nucleotides match TRBD1. The germline V gene encodes CDR1 SGHRS and CDR2 YFSETQ. The CDR3 loop spans 19 amino acids. V lost 6 bases to trimming and J lost 3 bases; unmatched junction nucleotides: 16. The CDR3 reads CASTLGPDRGHWDTGELFF. Written as DNA, the CDR3 is TGCGCCAGCACCCTAGGCCCGGACAGGGGGCATTGGGACACCGGGGAGCTGTTTTTT.

This clone was found once. This chain joins TRBV2 and TRBJ2-3; D possibly corresponds to TRBD2 (7 bases). Germline CDR1 SNHLY, CDR2 FYNNEI. Trimming stripped 8 bases from V and 3 bases from J, with 12 bases between. The CDR3 loop spans 13 amino acids. The CDR3, as DNA: TGTGCCAGCGGGGGAGGGGGAACAGATACGCAGTATTTT. It yields the protein CASGGGGTDTQYF.

Only one count was recorded for this clone. J is TRBJ2-6 and V is TRBV5-8; D unclear. V was shortened by 9 bases and J by 4 bases, with 14 bases between the two germline ends. The CDR3 length is 14 residues. From germline, CDR1 is SGHTS and CDR2 YDEGEE. CDR3 DNA: TGTGCCACCGACCTAGGTATGGGGGCCAACGTCCTGACTTTC. It yields the protein CATDLGMGANVLTF. The full variable domain, with the rest looked up from reference TRBV5-8 and TRBJ2-6, is EAGVTQSPTHLIKTRGQQATLRCSPISGHTSVYWYQQALGLGLQFLLWYDEGEERNRGNFPPRFSGRQFPNYSSELNVNALELEDSALYLCATDLGMGANVLTFGAGSRLTVL.

The chain joins TRBV5-4 to TRBJ2-3; TRBD2 matches at 8 bases. J gave up 1 base and V 3 bases, and 7 bases lay outside the gene matches. Germline V gene sequence: CDR1 SGHNT, CDR2 YYREEE (reference sequence). The CDR3 extends over 16 amino acids. CDR3 nucleotides: TGTGCCAGCAGCTCCTCCCGGGGGGGACGCACAGATACGCAGTATTTT. Its translation is CASSSSRGGRTDTQYF.

The chain recombines TRBV4-3 with TRBJ2-1; 10 bases are a match to TRBD2. The CDR3 has 15 amino acids. Per germline, CDR1 LGHNA and CDR2 YSLEER. Trimming removed 1 base from V and 3 bases from J; junction bases left unmatched: 0. The CDR3 region is CASSQGTSGYNEQFF. CDR3 DNA sequence: TGCGCCAGCAGCCAAGGGACTAGCGGCTACAATGAGCAGTTCTTC.

The gene calls are TRBV30 and TRBJ2-7, with TRBD1 identical over 8 bases. CDR3 size: 12 residues. Germline V gene lookup returns CDR1 GTSNPN and CDR2 SVGIG (reference sequence). V was clipped by 8 bases and J by 6 bases; unmatched bases: 9. The CDR3 DNA reads TGTGCCAGCCTCATACAGGGGGGCGAGCAGTACTTC. It is translated as CASLIQGGEQYF.

The chain employs TRBV28 and TRBJ2-3, with 8 bases matching TRBD2. The germline V gene has CDR1 MDHEN and CDR2 SYDVKM. The CDR3 covers 14 residues. The ends lost 3 bases at V and 4 bases at J; junction bases unmatched: 3. This CDR3 is CASSFRGGADTQYF. CDR3 DNA sequence: TGTGCCAGCAGTTTTCGGGGGGGGGCAGATACGCAGTATTTT.

This chain joins TRBV4-1 and TRBJ2-7; 8 nucleotides match TRBD1. Germline CDR1 reads MGHRA; CDR2 reads YSYEKL. The V segment lost 0 bases and the J segment 2 bases; nucleotides outside the gene matches: 6. CDR3 length: 16 residues. The CDR3 coding sequence is TGCGCCAGCAGCCAAGATATAGGGACAGGTACCTACGAGCAGTACTTC. Translation gives CASSQDIGTGTYEQYF.

The V and J genes are TRBV11-1 and TRBJ2-5, with a weak D call TRBD2 (7 bases). Germline values: CDR1 SGHAT, CDR2 FQDESV (reference sequence). The CDR3 has 14 amino acids. Trimming shortened V by 3 bases and J by 4 bases, and 12 bases separated the two germline ends. The CDR3 sequence is CASSFAGAGETQYF. The DNA of the CDR3 is TGTGCCAGCAGCTTTGCGGGGGCAGGAGAGACCCAGTACTTC.

This chain's CDR3 is CASSPLAGGPDTQYF. The CDR3 nucleotides read TGTGCCAGCAGTCCACTAGCGGGGGGTCCAGATACGCAGTATTTT. The rearrangement uses TRBV6-1 and TRBJ2-3; 12 bases are a match to TRBD2. Unmatched junction bases numbered 4, after V lost 5 bases and J lost 4 bases. CDR1 is MNHNS, CDR2 SASEGT, per germline. This CDR3 contains 15 residues.

The J gene is TRBJ2-2, the V gene TRBV6-1, with D perhaps TRBD1 (6 bases). Trimming pared 2 bases from V and 0 bases from J, leaving 19 bases between. Per germline, CDR1 MNHNS and CDR2 SASEGT. The CDR3 has 19 amino acids. DNA for the CDR3: TGTGCCAGCAGTGAATACCTATACTCCGGACAGTCGAACACCGGGGAGCTGTTTTTT. Protein: CASSEYLYSGQSNTGELFF.

The chain employs TRBV30 and TRBJ2-3, with 7 bases fitting TRBD1. Germline values: CDR1 GTSNPN, CDR2 SVGIG (reference sequence). The CDR3 consists of 15 residues. J lost 0 bases, V lost 4 bases, and 7 bases had no gene match. CDR3 in amino acids: CAWTKQGLSTDTQYF. The CDR3 coding sequence is TGTGCCTGGACTAAACAGGGGCTAAGCACAGATACGCAGTATTTT.

Here the CDR3 DNA reads TGTGCCAGCAGCGTGGGGACAGGGGGCGCCTACGAGCAGTACTTC. As protein: CASSVGTGGAYEQYF. This chain links TRBV9 with TRBJ2-7, with TRBD1 matching 12 bases. J lost 2 bases, V lost 2 bases, and 2 bases had no gene match. The CDR3 is 15 amino acids. Per the germline V gene, CDR1 is SGDLS and CDR2 is YYNGEE. Based on the CDR3 plus reference TRBV9 and TRBJ2-7, the full variable domain is DSGVTQTPKHLITATGQRVTLRCSPRSGDLSVYWYQQSLDQGLQFLIQYYNGEERAKGNILERFSAQQFPDLHSELNLSSLELGDSALYFCASSVGTGGAYEQYFGPGTRLTVT.

The chain couples TRBV9 to TRBJ1-6, with a tentative D call TRBD1 (5 bases). The ends were cut back, 0 bases at V and 7 bases at J, with 11 bases in the middle. Looked up from germline, CDR1 is SGDLS and CDR2 is YYNGEE. This CDR3 contains 15 residues. The CDR3 loop is CASSVGGLYNSPLHF. In nucleotides, the CDR3 is TGTGCCAGCAGCGTAGGGGGCTTGTACAATTCACCCCTCCACTTT.

The chain joins TRBV6-1 to TRBJ1-2; D remains unclear. Trimming stripped 2 bases from V and 4 bases from J, with 11 bases between. The CDR3 consists of 14 residues. The V gene's germline CDR1 is MNHNS and CDR2 SASEGT. The CDR3 loop reads CASSERASPYGYTF. The DNA for the CDR3 is TGTGCCAGCAGTGAAAGAGCATCCCCCTATGGCTACACCTTC.